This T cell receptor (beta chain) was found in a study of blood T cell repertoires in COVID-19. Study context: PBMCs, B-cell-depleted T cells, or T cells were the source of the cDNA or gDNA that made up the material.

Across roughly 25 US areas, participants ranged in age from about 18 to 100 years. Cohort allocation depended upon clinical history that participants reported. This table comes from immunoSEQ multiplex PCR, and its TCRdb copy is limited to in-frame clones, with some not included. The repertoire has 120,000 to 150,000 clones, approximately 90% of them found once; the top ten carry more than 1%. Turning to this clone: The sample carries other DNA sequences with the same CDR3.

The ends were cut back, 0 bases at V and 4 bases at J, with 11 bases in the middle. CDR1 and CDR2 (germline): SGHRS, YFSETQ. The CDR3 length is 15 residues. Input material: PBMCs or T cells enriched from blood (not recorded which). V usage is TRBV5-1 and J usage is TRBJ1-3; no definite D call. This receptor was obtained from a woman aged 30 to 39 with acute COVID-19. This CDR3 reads CASSLAAGSGNTIYF. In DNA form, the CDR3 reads TGCGCCAGCAGCTTGGCGGCAGGATCAGGAAACACCATATATTTT.